This T cell receptor beta chain is from a study of T cells in tuberculosis. Overall study: A South African cohort included IGRA-negative adolescents, latently infected IGRA-positive adolescents and adults with active tuberculosis.

This CDR3 is built from 15 residues. Germline CDR1 ENHRY, CDR2 SYGVKD. Deletions cut 0 bases from V and 1 base from J, with 7 bases between. As for this clone: As yet, its antigen is unknown.

Only in-frame clones appear in the TCRdb table, and some are missing; sequencing was by immunoSEQ multiplex PCR. The repertoire includes roughly 34,000 clones, about 85% of them detected once, and 5.4% sits in the top ten. Time point here: new active TB diagnosis, blood taken before or within 7 days of starting treatment. Study outcomes and limitations: GMM-specific TCRs were nearer to active tuberculosis alpha repertoires, suggesting expansion.

This TCR came from an adult with tuberculosis. The sample was PBMCs, taken at tuberculosis diagnosis. This chain connects TRBV10-3 to TRBJ1-5; unclear D gene. The CDR3 loop is CAISESGRSNQPQHF. DNA for the CDR3: TGTGCCATCAGTGAGTCGGGGAGAAGCAATCAGCCCCAGCATTTT.